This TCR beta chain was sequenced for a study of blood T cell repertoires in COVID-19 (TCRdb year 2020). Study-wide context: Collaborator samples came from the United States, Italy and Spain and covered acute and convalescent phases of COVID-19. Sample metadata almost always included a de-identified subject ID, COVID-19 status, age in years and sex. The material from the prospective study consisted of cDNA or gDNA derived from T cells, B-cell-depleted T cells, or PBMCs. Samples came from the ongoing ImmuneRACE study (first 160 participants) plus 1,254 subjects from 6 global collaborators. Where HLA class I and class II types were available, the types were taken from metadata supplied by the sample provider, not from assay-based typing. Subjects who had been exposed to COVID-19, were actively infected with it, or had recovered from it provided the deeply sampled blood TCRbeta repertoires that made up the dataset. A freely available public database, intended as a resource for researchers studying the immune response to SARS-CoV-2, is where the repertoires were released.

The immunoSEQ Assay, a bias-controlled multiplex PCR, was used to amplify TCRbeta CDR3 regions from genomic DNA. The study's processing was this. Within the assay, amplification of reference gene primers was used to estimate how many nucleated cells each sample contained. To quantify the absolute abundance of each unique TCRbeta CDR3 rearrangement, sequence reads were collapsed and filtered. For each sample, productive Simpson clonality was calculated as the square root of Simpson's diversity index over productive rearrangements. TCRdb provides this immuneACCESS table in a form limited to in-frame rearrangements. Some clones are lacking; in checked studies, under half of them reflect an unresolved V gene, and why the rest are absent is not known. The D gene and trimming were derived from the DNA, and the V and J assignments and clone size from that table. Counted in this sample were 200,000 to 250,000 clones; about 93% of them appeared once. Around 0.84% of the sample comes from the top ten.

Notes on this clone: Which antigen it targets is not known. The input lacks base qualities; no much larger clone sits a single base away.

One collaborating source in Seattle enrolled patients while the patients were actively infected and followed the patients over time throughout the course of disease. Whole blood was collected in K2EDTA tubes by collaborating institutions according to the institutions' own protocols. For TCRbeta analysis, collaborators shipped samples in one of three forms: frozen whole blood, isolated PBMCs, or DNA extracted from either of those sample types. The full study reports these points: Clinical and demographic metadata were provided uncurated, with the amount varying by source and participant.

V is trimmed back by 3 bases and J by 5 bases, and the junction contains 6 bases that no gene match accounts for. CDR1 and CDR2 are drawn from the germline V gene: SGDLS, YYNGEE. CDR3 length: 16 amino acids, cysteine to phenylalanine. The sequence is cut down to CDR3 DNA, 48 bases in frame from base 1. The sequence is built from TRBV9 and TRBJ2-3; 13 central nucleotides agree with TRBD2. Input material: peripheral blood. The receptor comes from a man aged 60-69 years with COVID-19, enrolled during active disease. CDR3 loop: CASSATSGGVGDTQYF. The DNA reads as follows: TGTGCCAGCAGCGCAACTAGCGGGGGGGTAGGAGATACGCAGTATTTT.